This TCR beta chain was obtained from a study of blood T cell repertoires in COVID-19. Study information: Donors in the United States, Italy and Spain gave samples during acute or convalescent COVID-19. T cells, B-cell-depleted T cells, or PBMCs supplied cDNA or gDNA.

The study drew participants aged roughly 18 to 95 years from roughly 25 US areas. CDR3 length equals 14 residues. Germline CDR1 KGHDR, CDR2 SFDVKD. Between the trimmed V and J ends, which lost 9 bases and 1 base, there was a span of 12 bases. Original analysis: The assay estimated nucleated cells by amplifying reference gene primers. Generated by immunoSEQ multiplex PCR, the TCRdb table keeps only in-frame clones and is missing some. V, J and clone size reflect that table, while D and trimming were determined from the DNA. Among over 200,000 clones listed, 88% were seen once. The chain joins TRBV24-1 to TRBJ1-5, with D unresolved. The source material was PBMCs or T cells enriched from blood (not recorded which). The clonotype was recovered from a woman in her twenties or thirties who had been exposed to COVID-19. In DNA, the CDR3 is TGTGCCACCGCCGGAGACCGAAGCAATCAGCCCCAGCATTTT. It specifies CATAGDRSNQPQHF.